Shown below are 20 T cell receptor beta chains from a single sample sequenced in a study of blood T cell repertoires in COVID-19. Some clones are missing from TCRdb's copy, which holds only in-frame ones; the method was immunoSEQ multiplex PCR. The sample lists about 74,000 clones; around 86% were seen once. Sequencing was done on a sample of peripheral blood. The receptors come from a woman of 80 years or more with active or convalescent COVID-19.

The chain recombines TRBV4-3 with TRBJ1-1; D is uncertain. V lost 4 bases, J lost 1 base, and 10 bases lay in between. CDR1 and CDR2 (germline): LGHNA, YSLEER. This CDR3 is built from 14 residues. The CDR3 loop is CASSPNEGNTEAFF. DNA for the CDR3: TGCGCCAGCAGCCCCAACGAGGGGAACACTGAAGCTTTCTTT.

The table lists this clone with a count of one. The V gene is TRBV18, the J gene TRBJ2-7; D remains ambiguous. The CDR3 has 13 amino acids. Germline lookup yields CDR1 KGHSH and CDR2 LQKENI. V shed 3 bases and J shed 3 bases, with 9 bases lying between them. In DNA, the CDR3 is TGTGCCAGCTCACCCTATTCGGGCTACGAGCAGTACTTC. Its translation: CASSPYSGYEQYF.

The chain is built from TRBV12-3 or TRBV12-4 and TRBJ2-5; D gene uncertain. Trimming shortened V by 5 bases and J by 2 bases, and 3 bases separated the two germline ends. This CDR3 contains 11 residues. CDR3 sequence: CASSTQETQYF. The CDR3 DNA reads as TGTGCCAGCAGTACTCAAGAGACCCAGTACTTC.

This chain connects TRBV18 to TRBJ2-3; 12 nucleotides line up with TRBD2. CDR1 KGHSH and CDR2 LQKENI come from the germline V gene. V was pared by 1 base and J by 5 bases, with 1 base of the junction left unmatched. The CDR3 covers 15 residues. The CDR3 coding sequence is TGTGCCAGCTCACCACTGACTAGCGGGAGAGATACGCAGTATTTT. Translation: CASSPLTSGRDTQYF.

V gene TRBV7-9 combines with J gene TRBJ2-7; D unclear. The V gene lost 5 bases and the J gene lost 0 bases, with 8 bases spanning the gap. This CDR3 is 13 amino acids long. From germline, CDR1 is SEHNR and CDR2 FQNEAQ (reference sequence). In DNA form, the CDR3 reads TGTGCCAGCAGCGATCTTAGCTCCTACGAGCAGTACTTC. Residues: CASSDLSSYEQYF. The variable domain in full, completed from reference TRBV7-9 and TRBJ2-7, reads DTGVSQNPRHKITKRGQNVTFRCDPISEHNRLYWYRQTLGQGPEFLTYFQNEAQLEKSRLLSDRFSAERPKGSFSTLEIQRTEQGDSAMYLCASSDLSSYEQYFGPGTRLTVT.

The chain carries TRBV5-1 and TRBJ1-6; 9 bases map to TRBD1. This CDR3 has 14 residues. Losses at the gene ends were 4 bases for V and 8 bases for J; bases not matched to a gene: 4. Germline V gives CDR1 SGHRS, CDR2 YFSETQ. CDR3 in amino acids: CASSPRQGDSPLHF. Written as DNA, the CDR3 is TGCGCCAGCAGCCCAAGACAGGGGGATTCACCCCTCCACTTT.

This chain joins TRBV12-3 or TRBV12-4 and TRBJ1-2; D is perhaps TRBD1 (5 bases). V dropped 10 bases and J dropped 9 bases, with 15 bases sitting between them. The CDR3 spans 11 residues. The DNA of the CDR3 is TGTGCCATCCGTTACATGGGGCGCTACACCTTC. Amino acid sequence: CAIRYMGRYTF.

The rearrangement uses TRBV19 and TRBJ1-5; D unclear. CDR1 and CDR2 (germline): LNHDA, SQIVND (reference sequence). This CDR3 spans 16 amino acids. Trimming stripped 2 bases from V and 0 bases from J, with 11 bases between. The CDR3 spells CASSIWEVHSNQPQHF. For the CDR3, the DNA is TGTGCCAGTAGTATATGGGAGGTCCATAGCAATCAGCCCCAGCATTTT.

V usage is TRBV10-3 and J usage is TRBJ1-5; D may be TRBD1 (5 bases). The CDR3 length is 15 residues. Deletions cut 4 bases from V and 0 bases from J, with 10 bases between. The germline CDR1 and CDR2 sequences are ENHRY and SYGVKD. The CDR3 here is CAISASGYSNQPQHF. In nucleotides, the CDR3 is TGTGCCATCAGTGCTTCAGGGTATAGCAATCAGCCCCAGCATTTT.

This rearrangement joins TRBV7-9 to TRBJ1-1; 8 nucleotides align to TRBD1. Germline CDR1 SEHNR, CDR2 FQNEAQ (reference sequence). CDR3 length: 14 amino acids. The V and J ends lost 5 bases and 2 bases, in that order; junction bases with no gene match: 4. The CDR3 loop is CASSVDRVNTEAFF. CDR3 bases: TGTGCCAGCAGCGTGGACAGGGTAAACACTGAAGCTTTCTTT.

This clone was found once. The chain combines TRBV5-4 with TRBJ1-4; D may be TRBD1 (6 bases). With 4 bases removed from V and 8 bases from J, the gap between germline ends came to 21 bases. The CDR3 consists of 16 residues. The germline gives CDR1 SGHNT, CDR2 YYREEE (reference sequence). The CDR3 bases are TGTGCCAGCAGCCCGCACCCGACAGGCTCCTCGGAAAAACTGTTTTTT. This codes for CASSPHPTGSSEKLFF.

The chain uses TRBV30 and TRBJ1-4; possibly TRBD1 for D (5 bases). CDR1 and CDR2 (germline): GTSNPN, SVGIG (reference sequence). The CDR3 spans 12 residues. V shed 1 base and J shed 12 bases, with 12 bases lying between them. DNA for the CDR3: TGTGCCTGGAGTGCATACGACAGTGAACTGTTTTTT. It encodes CAWSAYDSELFF.

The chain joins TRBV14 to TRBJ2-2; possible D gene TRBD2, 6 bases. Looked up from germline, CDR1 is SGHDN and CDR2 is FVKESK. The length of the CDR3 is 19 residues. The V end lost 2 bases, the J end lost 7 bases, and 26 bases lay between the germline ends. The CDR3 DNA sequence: TGTGCCAGCAGCCAAAGATCGGGCGGGGTCACCACTGGTGGCGGGGAGCTGTTTTTT. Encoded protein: CASSQRSGGVTTGGGELFF.

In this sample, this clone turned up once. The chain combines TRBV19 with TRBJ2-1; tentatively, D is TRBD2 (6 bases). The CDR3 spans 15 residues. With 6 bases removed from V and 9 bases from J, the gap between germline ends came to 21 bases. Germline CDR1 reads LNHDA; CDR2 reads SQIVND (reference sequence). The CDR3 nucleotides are TGTGCCAGTAGGCTAGACGCCGCGGGGCGGGGTGAGCAGTTCTTC. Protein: CASRLDAAGRGEQFF.

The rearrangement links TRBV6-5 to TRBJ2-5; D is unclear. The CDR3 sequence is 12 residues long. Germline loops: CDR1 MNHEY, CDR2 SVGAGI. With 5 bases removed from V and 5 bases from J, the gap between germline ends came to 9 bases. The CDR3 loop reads CASSRARETQYF. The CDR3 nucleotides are TGTGCCAGCAGTCGTGCGCGGGAGACCCAGTACTTC.

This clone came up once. The CDR3: CATSRGTGTGDTDTQYF. In DNA form, the CDR3 reads TGTGCCACCAGCAGAGGAACCGGGACAGGGGATACAGATACGCAGTATTTT. The chain links TRBV15 to TRBJ2-3; 10 bases map to TRBD1. The V gene end was trimmed by 1 base and the J gene end by 3 bases; junction bases not matched to a gene: 7. The CDR3 covers 17 residues. CDR1 LNHNV and CDR2 YYDKDF come from the germline V gene (reference sequence).

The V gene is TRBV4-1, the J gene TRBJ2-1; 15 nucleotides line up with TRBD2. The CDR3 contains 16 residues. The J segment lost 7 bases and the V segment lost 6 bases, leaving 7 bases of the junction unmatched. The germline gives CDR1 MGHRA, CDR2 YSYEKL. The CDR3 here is CASRRSGTSGGNEQFF. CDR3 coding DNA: TGCGCCAGCAGGCGATCCGGGACTAGCGGGGGGAATGAGCAGTTCTTC.

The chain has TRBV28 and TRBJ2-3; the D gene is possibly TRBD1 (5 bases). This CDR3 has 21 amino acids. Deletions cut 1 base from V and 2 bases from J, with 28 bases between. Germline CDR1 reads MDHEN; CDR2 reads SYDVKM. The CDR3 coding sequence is TGTGCCAGCAGTTTATACATCCAGGGTGTTCAGGTGATCCAGGACACAGATACGCAGTATTTT. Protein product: CASSLYIQGVQVIQDTDTQYF.

This chain's CDR3 is CASSQNRGMGEKLFF. CDR3 DNA: TGTGCCAGCAGCCAAAACAGGGGGATGGGTGAAAAACTGTTTTTT. The rearrangement links TRBV7-8 to TRBJ1-4; 8 bases are shared with TRBD1. This CDR3 spans 15 amino acids. Looked up from germline, CDR1 is SGHVS and CDR2 is FQNEAQ. With V trimmed by 5 bases and J by 7 bases, 9 bases remained unmatched.

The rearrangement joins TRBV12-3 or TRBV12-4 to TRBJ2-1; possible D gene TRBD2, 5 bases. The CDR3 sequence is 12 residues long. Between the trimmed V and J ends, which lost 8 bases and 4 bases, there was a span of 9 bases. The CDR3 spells CASGLAYNEQFF. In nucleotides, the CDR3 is TGTGCCAGCGGGCTAGCATACAATGAGCAGTTCTTC.